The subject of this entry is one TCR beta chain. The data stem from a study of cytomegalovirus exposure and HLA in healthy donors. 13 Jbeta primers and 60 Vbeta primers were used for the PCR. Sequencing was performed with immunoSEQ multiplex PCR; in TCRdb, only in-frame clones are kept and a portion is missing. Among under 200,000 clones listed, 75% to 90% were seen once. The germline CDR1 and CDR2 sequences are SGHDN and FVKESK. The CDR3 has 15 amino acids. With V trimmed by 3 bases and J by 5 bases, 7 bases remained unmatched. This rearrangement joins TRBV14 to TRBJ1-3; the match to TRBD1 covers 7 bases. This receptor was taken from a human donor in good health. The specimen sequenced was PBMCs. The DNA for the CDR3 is TGTGCCAGCAGCCAGTCATCGGGACAGCGAAACACCATATATTTT. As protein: CASSQSSGQRNTIYF.